The clone carrying this TCR beta chain was detected ten times or more. What it recognizes is unknown. The data were obtained in a study of early T cells in non-severe SARS-CoV-2 infection. The wider study: Alpha and beta chains were unpaired, from unsorted whole-blood bulk RNA.

Unique molecular identifiers (one per individual cDNA molecule) were attached. TCRdb called the 5' RACE reads again in MiXCR, with one record for every CDR3 protein. The sample records tens of thousands of distinct CDR3 sequences, around 6.5% being singletons. Whole-study findings and limits: Missing private and CD4 specificities, VDJdb matching favored anti-spike CD8 responses.

CDR3 length: 15 amino acids. Germline CDR1 reads MGHRA; CDR2 reads YSYEKL. V shed 1 base, J shed 1 base, and the junction held 3 bases outside the gene matches. This clonotype was obtained from an adult who was a healthcare worker with PCR-confirmed SARS-CoV-2 infection or an uninfected control (not recorded which). The material sequenced was whole blood, taken at baseline. This chain links TRBV4-1 with TRBJ1-2, with 7 positions matching TRBD1. This CDR3 reads CASSQGRQGNYGYTF. The CDR3 DNA reads as TGCGCCAGCAGCCAAGGGAGACAGGGTAACTATGGCTACACCTTC.